This TCR beta chain stems from a study of T-cell memory formation after mild COVID-19. Regarding the study as a whole: Researchers report contracting CD4+ clones mostly in CM and EM, with CD8+ clones in EMRA. Some clones that responded were present in memory (sampled pre-infection), which suggests cross-reactive memory joined.

Trimming removed 4 bases at V and 1 base at J, with 10 bases between. The CDR3 extends over 14 amino acids. This clonotype was detected ten times or more. Antigen: not known. Employing constant-segment primers, 5'RACE generated TCR alpha and TCR beta cDNA libraries bearing sample barcodes and UMIs. TCRdb itself ran the 5' RACE reads through MiXCR, one entry per CDR3 protein. The sample holds 45,000 to 50,000 distinct CDR3 sequences, about 7% seen once. The origin of this receptor is a man aged 18 to 35 who had mild COVID-19 (a few samples of this study predate the infection). Cell type and time point are not known. The sequencing sample was made of PBMCs or a T cell subset sorted from them (not recorded which). The rearrangement joins TRBV12-3 or TRBV12-4 to TRBJ2-5; TRBD2 might be the D (6 bases). The CDR3 sequence: CASSYSGSQETQYF. CDR3 coding DNA: TGTGCCAGCAGTTATAGCGGCAGCCAAGAGACCCAGTACTTC.